Reported below is one T cell receptor beta chain. This clonotype was counted at least ten times. The target of this receptor is not known. The input lacks base qualities; no much larger clone sits a single base away. This record comes from a study of T-cell reconstitution after alpha-beta-depleted transplantation in children (dated by TCRdb to about 2016). General notes on the study: Using TCR repertoire profiling, the study followed T-cell immune reconstitution in a quantitative way in children after TCRalphabeta/CD19-depleted allogeneic hematopoietic cell transplantation.

Library prep was done by PCR. Sequencing took place on an Illumina HiSeq 2500. Molecular barcoding was employed in the preparation of TCR libraries, with unique molecular identifiers being used to normalize TCRbeta repertoire quantification. The raw public data were reprocessed by TCRdb itself: fastp quality trimming at Q25, MiXCR clonotype calling, in-frame beta chains only. Entries are consolidated by CDR3 protein sequence, retaining the most common genes and DNA. The sample contains a few hundred thousand distinct CDR3 sequences, roughly an eighth of them found a single time. The ten largest clones add up to around 6.1% of the sample. The germline V gene encodes CDR1 SQVTM and CDR2 ANQGSEA. V lost 2 bases and J lost 6 bases; the stretch between them is 16 bases long. Its CDR3 holds 14 amino acids, cysteine through phenylalanine. This entry keeps only the CDR3 DNA: 42 bases, framed from base 1.

The sample was PBMCs from the stem cell graft donor, taken from the stem cell graft. The V and J segments used are TRBV29-1 and TRBJ2-5, and the D gene may be TRBD2, 5 bases matching. The clonotype originates from a human donor who donated a stem cell graft to a child with combined immunodeficiency. The encoded CDR3 is CSVEPGSNEKTQYF. The sequence in DNA is TGCAGCGTTGAACCGGGAAGCAATGAAAAGACCCAGTACTTC.